Given below is one T cell receptor beta chain in context. Its antigen is currently unknown. Measured with immunoSEQ multiplex PCR; TCRdb has only the in-frame clones, and not every one. This sample has 25,000 to 30,000 clones, with under 95% found just once. V gave up 5 bases and J gave up 4 bases; unmatched junction bases: 11. Germline V gene lookup returns CDR1 LNHNV and CDR2 YYDKDF (reference sequence). CDR3 length: 16 amino acids. Described time point: recipient sample about 28 days before transplant, after cytoreduction. The data were taken from a study of T cell clonotyping in hematopoietic cell transplantation. Study context: Cytoreduction preceded collection of pretransplant recipient samples.

General observations from the study: CD4 and CD8 repertoire contributions could not be separated without sorting. At the given depth, recipient repertoires were over 95% de novo clonotypes.

V gene TRBV15 combines with J gene TRBJ1-5, with TRBD1 matching over 7 bases. The input for sequencing was peripheral blood mononuclear cells, taken before stem cell transplant. This receptor was obtained from a man aged 45-60 years with acute myeloid leukemia. Some clones in this sample may be carry-over from other donors' samples. The CDR3 loop is CATSGRTGEGNQPQHF. The CDR3 DNA reads as TGTGCCACCAGCGGAAGAACAGGGGAAGGTAATCAGCCCCAGCATTTT.